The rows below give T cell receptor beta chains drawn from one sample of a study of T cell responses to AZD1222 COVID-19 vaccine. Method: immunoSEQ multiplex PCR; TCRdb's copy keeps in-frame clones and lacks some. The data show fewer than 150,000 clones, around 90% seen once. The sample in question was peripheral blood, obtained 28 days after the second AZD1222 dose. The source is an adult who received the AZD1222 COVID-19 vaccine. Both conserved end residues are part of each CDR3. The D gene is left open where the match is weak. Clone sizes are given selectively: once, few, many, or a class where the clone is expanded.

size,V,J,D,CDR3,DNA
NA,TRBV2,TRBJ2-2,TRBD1,CASSRDRTTGELFF,TGTGCCAGCAGTCGGGACAGGACCACCGGGGAGCTGTTTTTT
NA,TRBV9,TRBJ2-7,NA,CASSASGSFDEQYF,TGTGCCAGCAGCGCATCCGGGAGCTTTGACGAGCAGTACTTC
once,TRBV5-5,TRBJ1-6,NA,CASSENRDSPLHF,TGTGCCAGCAGCGAAAACAGGGATTCACCCCTCCACTTT
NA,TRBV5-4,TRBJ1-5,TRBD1,CASSLGQGSGQPQHF,TGTGCCAGCAGCCTAGGACAGGGGTCGGGTCAGCCCCAGCATTTT
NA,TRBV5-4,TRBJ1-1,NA,CASSWNVGAANTEAFF,TGTGCCAGCAGCTGGAACGTGGGGGCGGCGAACACTGAAGCTTTCTTT
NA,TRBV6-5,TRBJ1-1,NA,CASSTQENTEAFF,TGTGCCAGCAGTACCCAGGAGAACACTGAAGCTTTCTTT
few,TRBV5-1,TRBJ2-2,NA,CASSSRGMNTGELFF,TGCGCCAGCAGCTCTCGGGGGATGAACACCGGGGAGCTGTTTTTT
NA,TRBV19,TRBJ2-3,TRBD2,CASRPPGLAGVDTQYF,TGTGCCAGTAGACCGCCGGGACTAGCGGGAGTAGATACGCAGTATTTT
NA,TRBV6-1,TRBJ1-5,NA,CASSEASQPQHF,TGTGCCAGCAGTGAAGCCAGTCAGCCCCAGCATTTT
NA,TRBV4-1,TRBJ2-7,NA,CASSQGTATYEQYF,TGCGCCAGCAGCCAGGGGACCGCAACCTACGAGCAGTACTTC
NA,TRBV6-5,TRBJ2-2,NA,CASSYGDTGELFF,TGTGCCAGCAGTTACGGTGACACCGGGGAGCTGTTTTTT
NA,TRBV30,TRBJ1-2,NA,CAWSSGTYYGYTF,TGTGCCTGGAGTTCTGGGACCTACTATGGCTACACCTTC
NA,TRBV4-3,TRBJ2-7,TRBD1,CASSQVNDRDYEQYF,TGCGCCAGCAGCCAAGTAAATGACAGGGATTACGAGCAGTACTTC
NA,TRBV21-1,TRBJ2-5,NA,CASSNKETQYF,TGTGCCAGCAGCAACAAGGAGACCCAGTACTTC
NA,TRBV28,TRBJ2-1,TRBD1,CASISQGVEQFF,TGTGCCAGCATCTCACAGGGGGTTGAGCAGTTCTTC
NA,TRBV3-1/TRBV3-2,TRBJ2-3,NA,CASSFGPSGYTQYF,TGTGCCAGCAGCTTCGGGCCATCTGGTTATACGCAGTATTTT
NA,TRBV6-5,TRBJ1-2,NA,CASSYATQGGSYGYTF,TGTGCCAGCAGTTACGCCACCCAAGGAGGTAGCTATGGCTACACCTTC
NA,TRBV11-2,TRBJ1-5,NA,CASSLVVTDYSNQPQHF,TGTGCCAGCAGCTTAGTTGTCACAGACTATAGCAATCAGCCCCAGCATTTT
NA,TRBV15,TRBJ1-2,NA,CATSRDVTQGHNYGYTF,TGTGCCACCAGCAGAGACGTTACACAGGGCCATAACTATGGCTACACCTTC
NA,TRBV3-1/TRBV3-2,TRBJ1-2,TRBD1,CASSRTIGKTGGRHYGYTF,TGTGCCAGCAGCCGGACAATCGGTAAAACAGGGGGCCGCCACTATGGCTACACCTTC
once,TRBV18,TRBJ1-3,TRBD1,CASSPGTVSGNTIYF,TGTGCCAGCTCACCCGGGACAGTCTCTGGAAACACCATATATTTT
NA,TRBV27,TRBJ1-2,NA,CASMLAGGASYGYTF,TGTGCCAGCATGCTCGCGGGGGGCGCATCCTATGGCTACACCTTC
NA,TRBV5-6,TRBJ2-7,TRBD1,CASSWDRGRYEQYF,TGTGCCAGCAGCTGGGACAGGGGGCGGTACGAGCAGTACTTC
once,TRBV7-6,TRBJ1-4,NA,CASSLGTGKLFF,TGTGCCAGCAGCTTAGGTACAGGGAAACTGTTTTTT
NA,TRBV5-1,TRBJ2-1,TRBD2,CASSPSRTSGGYNEQFF,TGCGCCAGCAGCCCGTCTCGGACTAGCGGGGGGTACAATGAGCAGTTCTTC
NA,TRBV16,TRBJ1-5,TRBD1,CASSQSGQDQPQHF,TGTGCCAGCAGCCAATCGGGACAGGATCAGCCCCAGCATTTT
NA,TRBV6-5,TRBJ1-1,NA,CASSYPEGTEAFF,TGTGCCAGCAGTTACCCCGAGGGGACTGAAGCTTTCTTT
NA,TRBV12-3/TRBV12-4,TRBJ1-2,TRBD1,CASSPDRADGYTF,TGTGCCAGCAGTCCGGACAGGGCGGATGGCTACACCTTC
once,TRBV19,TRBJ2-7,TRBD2,CASSLQTSGRAREQYF,TGTGCCAGTAGTCTACAAACTAGCGGGAGGGCCAGGGAGCAGTACTTC
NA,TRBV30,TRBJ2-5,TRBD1,CAWSVGQGGVQETQYF,TGTGCCTGGAGTGTCGGACAGGGGGGGGTACAAGAGACCCAGTACTTC
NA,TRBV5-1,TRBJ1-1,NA,CASSVQALNTEAFF,TGCGCCAGCAGCGTACAGGCCTTGAACACTGAAGCTTTCTTT
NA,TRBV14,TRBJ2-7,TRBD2,CASSHGLAGEAYEQYF,TGTGCCAGCAGCCATGGACTAGCGGGAGAGGCCTACGAGCAGTACTTC
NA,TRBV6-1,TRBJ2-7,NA,CASSEGWGAYEQYF,TGTGCCAGCAGTGAAGGTTGGGGGGCCTACGAGCAGTACTTC
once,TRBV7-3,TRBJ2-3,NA,CASSQGRLTDTQYF,TGTGCCAGCAGCCAGGGACGGCTTACAGATACGCAGTATTTT
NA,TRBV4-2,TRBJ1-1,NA,CASSQDPEWNTEAFF,TGTGCCAGCAGCCAAGACCCAGAATGGAACACTGAAGCTTTCTTT
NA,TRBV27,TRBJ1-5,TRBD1,CASSYSGGGGLGKGNQPQHF,TGTGCCAGCAGTTACTCAGGGGGCGGAGGACTAGGAAAAGGCAATCAGCCCCAGCATTTT
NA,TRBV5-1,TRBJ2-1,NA,CASSLGLNEQFF,TGCGCCAGCAGCTTGGGACTCAATGAGCAGTTCTTC
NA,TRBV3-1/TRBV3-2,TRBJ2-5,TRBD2,CASSSGLAGYQETQYF,TGTGCCAGCAGCTCGGGACTAGCGGGGTACCAAGAGACCCAGTACTTC